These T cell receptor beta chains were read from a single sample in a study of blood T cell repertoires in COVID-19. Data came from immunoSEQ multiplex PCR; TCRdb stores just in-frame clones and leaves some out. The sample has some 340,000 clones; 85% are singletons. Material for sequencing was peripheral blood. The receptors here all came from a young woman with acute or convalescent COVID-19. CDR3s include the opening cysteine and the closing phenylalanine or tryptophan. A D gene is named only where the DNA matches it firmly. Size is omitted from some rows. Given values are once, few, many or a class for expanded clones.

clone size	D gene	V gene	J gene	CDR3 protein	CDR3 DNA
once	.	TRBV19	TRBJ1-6	CASSIYGGLNSPLHF	TGTGCCAGTAGTATATACGGCGGACTAAATTCACCCCTCCACTTT
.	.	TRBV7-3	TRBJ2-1	CASSVQLGYEQFF	TGTGCCAGCAGCGTACAACTAGGCTATGAGCAGTTCTTC
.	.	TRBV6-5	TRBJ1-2	CASSYSDQGFDYGYTF	TGTGCCAGCAGTTACTCCGACCAGGGATTCGACTATGGCTACACCTTC
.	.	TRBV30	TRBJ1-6	CAWTVPQGLNSPLHF	TGTGCCTGGACCGTCCCCCAGGGTTTGAATTCACCCCTCCACTTT
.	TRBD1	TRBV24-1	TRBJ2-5	CATSDFSPGQGGETQYF	TGTGCCACCAGTGATTTTTCCCCGGGACAGGGCGGCGAGACCCAGTACTTC
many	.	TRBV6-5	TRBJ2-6	CASSIDPGANVLTF	TGTGCCAGCAGTATAGATCCTGGGGCCAACGTCCTGACTTTC
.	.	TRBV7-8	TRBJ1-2	CASSLRDGYTF	TGTGCCAGCAGCCTCAGGGATGGCTACACCTTC
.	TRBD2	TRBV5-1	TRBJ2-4	CASSVSSGGARKNIQYF	TGCGCCAGCAGCGTATCTAGCGGGGGGGCACGCAAAAACATTCAGTACTTC
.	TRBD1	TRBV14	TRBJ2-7	CASSGRDRDYEQYF	TGTGCCAGCAGCGGCCGGGACAGGGACTACGAGCAGTACTTC
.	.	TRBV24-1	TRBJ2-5	CATSETEETQYF	TGTGCCACCAGTGAAACAGAAGAGACCCAGTACTTC
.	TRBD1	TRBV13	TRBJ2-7	CASSRDRGGEQYF	TGTGCCAGCAGCCGGGACAGGGGCGGGGAGCAGTACTTC
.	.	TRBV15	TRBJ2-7	CATSRGFSYEQYF	TGTGCCACCAGTCGGGGATTCAGCTACGAGCAGTACTTC
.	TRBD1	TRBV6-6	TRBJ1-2	CASSSETGAYYGYTF	TGTGCCAGCAGTTCAGAGACAGGGGCGTACTATGGCTACACCTTC
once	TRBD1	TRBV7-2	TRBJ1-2	CASSPGTGGLLGYGYTF	TGTGCCAGCAGCCCAGGGACAGGGGGCCTGCTAGGGTATGGCTACACCTTC
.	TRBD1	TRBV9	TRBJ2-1	CASSATGTAYNEQFF	TGTGCCAGCAGCGCCACCGGGACAGCATACAATGAGCAGTTCTTC
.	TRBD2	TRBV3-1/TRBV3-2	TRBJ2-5	CASRPTSGIGETQYF	TGTGCCAGCAGACCAACTAGCGGGATTGGGGAGACCCAGTACTTC
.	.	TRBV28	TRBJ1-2	CASSSILTVNNYGYTF	TGTGCCAGCAGCTCTATATTGACAGTGAATAACTATGGCTACACCTTC
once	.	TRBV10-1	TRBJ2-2	CASSAIGGDTGELFF	TGCGCCAGCAGCGCTATAGGAGGGGACACCGGGGAGCTGTTTTTT
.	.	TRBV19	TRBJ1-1	CASSLGDTGSAFF	TGTGCCAGTAGTCTGGGGGATACAGGGAGCGCTTTCTTT
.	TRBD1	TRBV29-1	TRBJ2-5	CSVSSWDRDQETQYF	TGCAGCGTTTCTTCCTGGGACAGAGACCAAGAGACCCAGTACTTC
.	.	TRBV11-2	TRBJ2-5	CASSSVLAQYF	TGTGCCAGCAGCTCCGTCCTAGCCCAGTACTTC
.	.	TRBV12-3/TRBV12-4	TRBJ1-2	CASSLNGGYGYTF	TGTGCCAGCAGTTTAAACGGGGGCTATGGCTACACCTTC
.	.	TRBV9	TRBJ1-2	CASSAAGGGYTF	TGTGCCAGCAGCGCGGCAGGAGGGGGCTACACCTTC
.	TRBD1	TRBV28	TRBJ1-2	CASSFGTANYGYTF	TGTGCCAGCAGTTTCGGGACAGCTAACTATGGCTACACCTTC
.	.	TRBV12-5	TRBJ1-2	CASASGGSLHYGYTF	TGTGCTAGTGCCAGTGGAGGCAGCCTTCACTATGGCTACACCTTC
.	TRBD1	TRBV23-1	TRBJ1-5	CASMTGRQPQHF	TGCGCCAGCATGACAGGGAGGCAGCCCCAGCATTTT
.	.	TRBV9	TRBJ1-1	CASSETGTMNTEAFF	TGTGCCAGCAGTGAAACAGGAACCATGAACACTGAAGCTTTCTTT
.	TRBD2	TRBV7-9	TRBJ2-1	CASSLAGGGPEFF	TGTGCCAGCAGCTTAGCCGGGGGGGGCCCTGAGTTCTTC
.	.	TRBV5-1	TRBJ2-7	CASSFIAGQLGEQYF	TGCGCCAGCAGCTTTATAGCCGGCCAGCTCGGCGAGCAGTACTTC
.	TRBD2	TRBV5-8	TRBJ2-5	CASSLQLAGSQVGETQYF	TGTGCCAGCAGCTTACAACTAGCGGGCTCTCAAGTAGGAGAGACCCAGTACTTC
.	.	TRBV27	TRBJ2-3	CASSFLVGTDTQYF	TGTGCCAGCAGTTTTCTTGTCGGCACAGATACGCAGTATTTT
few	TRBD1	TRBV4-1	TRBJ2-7	CASSQGTGGAYEQYF	TGCGCCAGCAGCCAAGGGACAGGGGGAGCCTACGAGCAGTACTTC
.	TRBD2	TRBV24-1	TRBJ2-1	CATSGVGVRGSFANEQFF	TGTGCCACCAGTGGAGTAGGGGTGCGCGGGAGCTTCGCCAATGAGCAGTTCTTC
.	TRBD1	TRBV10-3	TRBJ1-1	CAISESTGGTEAFF	TGTGCCATCAGTGAGTCGACAGGGGGAACTGAAGCTTTCTTT
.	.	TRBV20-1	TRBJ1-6	CSASLSPGSPLHF	TGCAGTGCTAGTTTATCTCCAGGGTCTCCCCTCCACTTT
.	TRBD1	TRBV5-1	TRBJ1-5	CASRRGVNQPQHF	TGCGCCAGCCGCAGGGGGGTCAATCAGCCCCAGCATTTT
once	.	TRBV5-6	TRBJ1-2	CASSRLIDRANYGYTF	TGTGCCAGCAGCCGATTAATTGACAGAGCTAACTATGGCTACACCTTC
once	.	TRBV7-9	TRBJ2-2	CAIPEGAITGELFF	TGTGCCATTCCGGAGGGGGCGATCACCGGGGAGCTGTTTTTT
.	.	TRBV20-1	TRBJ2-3	CSAPSTDTQYF	TGCAGTGCCCCGAGCACAGATACGCAGTATTTT
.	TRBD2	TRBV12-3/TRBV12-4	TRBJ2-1	CASTYSSGRQFF	TGTGCCAGCACCTATTCTAGCGGGAGACAGTTCTTC
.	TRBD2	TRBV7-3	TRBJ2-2	CASSREPTSGGAGGGNTGELFF	TGTGCCAGCAGCCGGGAACCCACTAGCGGGGGGGCCGGTGGGGGTAACACCGGGGAGCTGTTTTTT
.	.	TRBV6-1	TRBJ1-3	CASSERPGSSGNTIYF	TGTGCCAGCAGTGAAAGGCCAGGCAGCTCTGGAAACACCATATATTTT
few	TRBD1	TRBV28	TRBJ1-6	CASSLTGEDSPLHF	TGTGCCAGCAGTTTGACAGGGGAGGATTCACCCCTCCACTTT
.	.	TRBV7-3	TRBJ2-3	CASSLTSGYPDTQYF	TGTGCCAGCAGCTTAACTAGCGGTTACCCAGATACGCAGTATTTT